This TCR beta chain is from a study of T cells in Graves' hyperthyroidism and ophthalmopathy. Study context: Specimen type is peripheral blood, collected at initial diagnosis prior to any treatment.

Over 18 months, lack of ophthalmopathy progression marked Graves' hyperthyroidism as stable. 10 ml of fresh peripheral blood supplied the PBMCs. Amplification targeted TCR beta CDR3 regions from RNA transcripts. The TCR CDR3 was amplified in a first-round RT-PCR using the HTBI primer set. TCRdb re-called the multiplex PCR reads with MiXCR, one entry per CDR3 protein. The sample includes approximately 400,000 distinct CDR3 sequences, 15% to 18% of them seen just once. Ten or more counts support this clonotype. Germline CDR1 MNHEY, CDR2 SMNVEV (reference sequence). With V trimmed by 0 bases and J by 5 bases, 7 bases remained unmatched. CDR3 length equals 15 residues.

The sequenced sample consisted of blood. This sequence joins TRBV27 and TRBJ2-7; 7 positions match TRBD1. This TCR derives from a woman under 30 with Graves' hyperthyroidism. CDR3 DNA sequence: TGTGCCAGCAGTTTATCGAGACAGGGCAGAAACGAGCAGTACTTC. It specifies CASSLSRQGRNEQYF.